This T cell receptor beta chain derives from a study of blood T cells in healthy people across ages. Overall study context: Template switching caught about one barcoded beta molecule for each two T cells.

The CDR3 runs 15 residues. Germline V lookup: CDR1 MNHEY, CDR2 SMNVEV (reference sequence). Trimming took 5 bases from V and 11 from J, leaving 24 bases between them. The extraction recovered at least 5.5 micrograms of total RNA per sample. The sample holds a few counts of this clonotype. A J-beta primer mix and a sample-barcoded 5' primer were used in a second PCR of about 7 to 11 cycles. TCRdb fed the 5' RACE reads into MiXCR, producing one record per CDR3 protein. The table shows hundreds of thousands of distinct CDR3 sequences, with 52% occurring only once. The chain links TRBV27 to TRBJ2-5, with a possible D match to TRBD2 (5 bases). The TCR sequence derives from a woman aged 80 or over in good health. Material for sequencing was blood. CDR3 protein: CASSPPSFPPDEQYF. DNA of the CDR3: TGTGCCAGCAGTCCCCCTAGCTTCCCACCGGATGAGCAGTACTTC.